The present T cell receptor (beta chain) was sequenced within a study of blood T cell repertoires in COVID-19. This CDR3 spans 16 amino acids. CDR1 is LGHNT, CDR2 FRNRAP, per germline. The V segment lost 1 base and the J segment 4 bases; nucleotides outside the gene matches: 8. The method was immunoSEQ multiplex PCR; TCRdb's version includes in-frame clones alone and lacks a portion of them. The sample contains approximately 170,000 clones, roughly 80% of which appear only once. The chain has TRBV12-5 and TRBJ1-1, with TRBD1 identical over 8 bases. Sequencing was done on a sample of PBMCs or T cells enriched from blood (not recorded which). The TCR originated in a woman between 45 and 60 years old who had recovered from COVID-19. CDR3 in amino acids: CASGLGTGPSSTEAFF. For the CDR3, the DNA is TGTGCTAGTGGTTTGGGGACAGGGCCATCGAGCACTGAAGCTTTCTTT.